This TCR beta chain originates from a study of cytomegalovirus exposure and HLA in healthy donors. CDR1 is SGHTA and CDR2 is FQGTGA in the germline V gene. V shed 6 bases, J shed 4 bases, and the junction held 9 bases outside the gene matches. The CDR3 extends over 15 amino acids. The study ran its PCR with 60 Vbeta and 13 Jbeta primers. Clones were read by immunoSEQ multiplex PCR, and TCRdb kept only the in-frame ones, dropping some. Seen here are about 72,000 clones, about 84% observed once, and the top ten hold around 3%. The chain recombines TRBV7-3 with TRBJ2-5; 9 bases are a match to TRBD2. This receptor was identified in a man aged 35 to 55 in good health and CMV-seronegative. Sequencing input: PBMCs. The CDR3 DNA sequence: TGTGCCAGCAGTACCAGACTAGCGGAGGGAGAGACCCAGTACTTC. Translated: CASSTRLAEGETQYF.